The 19 T cell receptor beta chains in this list originate from one sample, sequenced in a study of T cell responses to AZD1222 COVID-19 vaccine. Here immunoSEQ multiplex PCR was the method, and the copy in TCRdb shows in-frame clones only, minus some. This table holds 100,000 to 150,000 clones, about 89% found once. Source: peripheral blood, taken on day 0 of MenACWY control vaccination. The receptor set was obtained from an adult in good health.

V gene TRBV13 combines with J gene TRBJ2-2, with 7 bases identical to TRBD2. From germline, CDR1 is PRHDT and CDR2 FYEKMQ (reference sequence). Trimming removed 5 bases from V and 1 base from J; junction bases left unmatched: 7. There are 16 residues in the CDR3. The DNA for the CDR3 is TGTGCCAGCAGCCCCCGGACTAGAGGGAACACCGGGGAGCTGTTTTTT. This sequence encodes CASSPRTRGNTGELFF.

J is TRBJ2-1 and V is TRBV5-6; 9 nucleotides match TRBD2. Germline V gene lookup returns CDR1 SGHDT and CDR2 YYEEEE. The CDR3 totals 15 residues. The junction had 6 bases not matched to a gene; V was cut back by 0 bases and J by 8 bases. The CDR3 DNA sequence: TGTGCCAGCAGCTTGGCTGGCGGGAGGGTATATGAGCAGTTCTTC. Protein: CASSLAGGRVYEQFF. The full variable domain, completed using reference TRBV5-6 and TRBJ2-1, is DAGVTQSPTHLIKTRGQQVTLRCSPKSGHDTVSWYQQALGQGPQFIFQYYEEEERQRGNFPDRFSGHQFPNYSSELNVNALLLGDSALYLCASSLAGGRVYEQFFGPGTRLTVL.

This chain connects TRBV6-2 or TRBV6-3 to TRBJ2-5; 7 positions agree with TRBD1. V trimming: 5 bases; J trimming: 2 bases; junction bases outside the gene matches: 14. The germline V gene has CDR1 MNHEY and CDR2 SVGEGT. The CDR3 runs to 17 residues. As DNA, the CDR3 is TGTGCCAGCAGTAACGGACAGGCCGTTCGAACTCAAGAGACCCAGTACTTC. Translating gives CASSNGQAVRTQETQYF.

The chain combines TRBV18 with TRBJ1-2; D may be TRBD1 (5 bases). With 5 bases removed from V and 4 bases from J, the gap between germline ends came to 11 bases. Per the germline V gene, CDR1 is KGHSH and CDR2 is LQKENI. This CDR3 is 13 amino acids long. CDR3 loop: CASSLDTVYGYTF. In DNA form, the CDR3 reads TGTGCCAGCTCATTGGACACGGTCTATGGCTACACCTTC.

The gene calls are TRBV27 and TRBJ2-7; the D call may be TRBD1 or TRBD2 (5 bases each). Trimming pared 2 bases from V and 7 bases from J, leaving 15 bases between. Germline values: CDR1 MNHEY, CDR2 SMNVEV (reference sequence). The CDR3 is 14 residues long. Here the CDR3 DNA reads TGTGCCAGCAGTTTAATTACAGGTGAGGGAGAGCAGTACTTC. Translating it yields CASSLITGEGEQYF.

The V gene is TRBV5-1, the J gene TRBJ2-5; D call uncertain. Germline V gives CDR1 SGHRS, CDR2 YFSETQ. The CDR3 totals 16 residues. V was trimmed by 0 bases and J by 3 bases, leaving 15 bases between them. Written as DNA, the CDR3 is TGCGCCAGCAGCTTGGCCATCAGGATCAACGAAGAGACCCAGTACTTC. It translates to CASSLAIRINEETQYF.

This rearrangement joins TRBV27 to TRBJ1-4; possibly TRBD1 for D (5 bases). Germline V gene data show CDR1 as MNHEY and CDR2 as SMNVEV (reference sequence). This CDR3 is built from 14 residues. V gave up 2 bases and J gave up 7 bases, with 11 bases separating them. For the CDR3, the DNA is TGTGCCAGCAGTTTAGAGGGGCTGGCTGAAAAACTGTTTTTT. Translation: CASSLEGLAEKLFF.

The chain employs TRBV5-4 and TRBJ2-3; D gene uncertain. CDR1 is SGHNT, CDR2 YYREEE, per germline (reference sequence). The CDR3 contains 13 residues. Trimming removed 2 bases at V and 5 bases at J, with 9 bases between. The CDR3 loop reads CASSFPKLDTQYF. The CDR3 region has the DNA TGTGCCAGCAGCTTCCCCAAGCTAGATACGCAGTATTTT. Filled out from reference TRBV5-4 and TRBJ2-3, the complete variable domain reads ETGVTQSPTHLIKTRGQQVTLRCSSQSGHNTVSWYQQALGQGPQFIFQYYREEENGRGNFPPRFSGLQFPNYSSELNVNALELDDSALYLCASSFPKLDTQYFGPGTRLTVL.

The chain recombines TRBV4-1 with TRBJ2-7; the match to TRBD2 covers 7 bases. CDR3 length equals 14 residues. The germline V gene has CDR1 MGHRA and CDR2 YSYEKL. V lost 4 bases, J lost 4 bases, and 7 bases stayed unmatched. The CDR3: CASSPREEQYEQYF. CDR3 DNA: TGCGCCAGCAGCCCCCGGGAGGAGCAATACGAGCAGTACTTC.

This sequence joins TRBV2 and TRBJ2-7; D tentatively reads TRBD1 or TRBD2 (5 bases each). Germline V gene data show CDR1 as SNHLY and CDR2 as FYNNEI. CDR3 length equals 13 residues. The ends were cut back, 6 bases at V and 1 base at J, with 10 bases in the middle. CDR3 protein: CASRGDQSYEQYF. Written as DNA, the CDR3 is TGTGCCAGCAGAGGGGACCAATCCTACGAGCAGTACTTC.

The rearrangement joins TRBV6-5 to TRBJ1-1; D remains unclear. Germline CDR1 reads MNHEY; CDR2 reads SVGAGI. The CDR3 consists of 14 residues. Trimming removed 0 bases at V and 1 base at J, with 6 bases between. CDR3 in DNA: TGTGCCAGCAGTTACTCGAATTGGAACACTGAAGCTTTCTTT. Its protein product is CASSYSNWNTEAFF.

The chain carries TRBV6-5 and TRBJ1-4; D perhaps matches TRBD1 (6 bases). The V gene lost 6 bases and the J gene lost 0 bases, with 8 bases spanning the gap. The CDR3 has 14 residues. The germline gives CDR1 MNHEY, CDR2 SVGAGI. The CDR3: CASSRGTTNEKLFF. The CDR3 nucleotides are TGTGCCAGCAGCAGGGGAACAACTAATGAAAAACTGTTTTTT.

The chain has TRBV7-7 and TRBJ2-7; possible D gene TRBD1, 6 bases. The CDR3 spans 16 residues. CDR1 is SSHAT, CDR2 FNYEAQ, per germline (reference sequence). Trimming shortened V by 5 bases and J by 3 bases, and 20 bases separated the two germline ends. In DNA, the CDR3 is TGTGCCAGCAGCACAGGGACCGGGGTTCCTTTCTACGAGCAGTACTTC. This translates into CASSTGTGVPFYEQYF.

The chain carries TRBV12-3 or TRBV12-4 and TRBJ1-5; the D is unclear. The CDR3 has 12 residues. Trimming left V 5 bases short and J 5 bases short, with 7 bases between. The CDR3 nucleotides read TGTGCCAGCAGTCCTCACTATCAGCCCCAGCATTTT. Translated, it gives CASSPHYQPQHF.

This chain connects TRBV10-3 to TRBJ2-3; D is uncertain. CDR3 length: 16 residues. The germline gives CDR1 ENHRY, CDR2 SYGVKD. V was clipped by 2 bases and J by 1 base, with 13 bases between them. The DNA of the CDR3 is TGTGCCATCAGTGAGAAGATCATAGTAGGCACAGATACGCAGTATTTT. Translating it yields CAISEKIIVGTDTQYF.

This clone was picked up one time. The rearrangement uses TRBV4-2 and TRBJ1-2, with D unresolved. Trimming stripped 3 bases from V and 8 bases from J, with 13 bases between. Germline lookup yields CDR1 LGHNA and CDR2 YNFKEQ. This CDR3 contains 13 residues. CDR3 DNA: TGTGCCAGCAGCCACCGGACGGATCTCGGCTACACCTTC. Its translation is CASSHRTDLGYTF.

This clone was counted between two and nine times. This chain joins TRBV27 and TRBJ1-2; D remains ambiguous. The CDR3 contains 13 residues. CDR1 and CDR2 from the germline V gene are MNHEY and SMNVEV (reference sequence). V lost 3 bases and J 5 bases, leaving 10 bases between the germline ends. CDR3 coding DNA: TGTGCCAGCAGTTTCCGTGAATCGTATGGCTACACCTTC. It specifies CASSFRESYGYTF.

CDR3 in amino acids: CASSYTGGDNQPQHF. CDR3 nucleotides: TGCGCCAGCAGCTACACAGGGGGCGATAATCAGCCCCAGCATTTT. This chain uses TRBV5-1 with TRBJ1-5; 9 bases line up with TRBD1. Losses at the gene ends were 3 bases for V and 4 bases for J; bases not matched to a gene: 5. The V gene's germline CDR1 is SGHRS and CDR2 YFSETQ. This CDR3 has 15 residues.

Written as DNA, the CDR3 is TGTGCCAGCATCCGTAACGGTGGGTCCTACAATGAGCAGTTCTTC. The encoded protein is CASIRNGGSYNEQFF. This chain links TRBV6-5 with TRBJ2-1; D gene unclear. This CDR3 is built from 15 residues. Germline V gene lookup returns CDR1 MNHEY and CDR2 SVGAGI. Trimming removed 7 bases at V and 1 base at J, with 14 bases between.